Described below is a single T cell receptor (beta chain) sequence and its context. What this receptor recognizes is not known. There are no base qualities to consult, and no much larger clone falls within one base. The source of the sample is a study of CD8 T cells in Susac syndrome (dated by TCRdb to the late 2010s). Regarding the study in general: Of the Susac syndrome patients who were sequenced, under 10 were in clinical remission while about 6 had clinically active disease. At the time of blood withdrawal, Susac syndrome patients were either therapy-naive, taking corticosteroids (with some also receiving IVIg), or on IVIg alone. The study used repertoire sequencing to test whether antigen drove CD8+ T cell activation and differentiation in Susac syndrome.

The study at large found these results: In the CD4+ T cell repertoire of Susac syndrome patients, clonal expansion was not detected. The number of individuals in the TCR sequencing and HLA analysis was recognized as being relatively small.

Peripheral blood CD8+ and CD4+ T cells from healthy donors, Susac syndrome patients and multiple sclerosis patients were profiled by high-throughput TCR beta sequencing. The Susac syndrome patients fulfilled recently defined diagnostic criteria for either definite or probable disease. Bulk CD8+ and CD4+ T cells were purified by magnetic negative isolation, whereas CD8+ TEMRA cells were enriched by FACS. Blood was collected in EDTA tubes and processed within 24 hours, with PBMCs isolated through density gradient centrifugation. PBMCs intended for TCR sequencing were cryopreserved in liquid nitrogen and thawed later in a water bath at 37 degrees C. A purity of at least 90% was achieved for sorted or isolated CD4+, CD8+ and CD8+ TEMRA cells. The germline V gene (reference sequence) gives CDR1 as MNHEY and CDR2 as SMNVEV. Counted from cysteine to phenylalanine, this CDR3 has 12 amino acids. Just CDR3 DNA is preserved here, 36 bases in frame from base 1. Trimming takes 5 bases from V and 8 bases from J, and the germline ends sit 10 bases apart.

RNA was extracted using the RNeasy kit, and roughly 0.5 to 1 microgram was reverse transcribed with random hexamers. The immunoSEQ multiplex PCR assay, covering 54 Vbeta and 13 Jbeta segments, was used to amplify TCR beta CDR3 regions. PCR amplification bias was corrected using a synthetic template baseline for primer optimization and computational correction. Turning to the authors' computational methods: Only productive sequences were kept, with reads annotated to V, D and J genes according to IMGT and analyzed in immunoSEQ Analyzer. To calculate clonality, Shannon entropy was normalized by log2 of the number of productive unique sequences and then subtracted from one. Public and private clones were assessed among the 100 most prevalent clones of each patient and control. Susac-specific clones were defined as absent from healthy and MS cohorts, 1052 published viral clones and other ImmuneACCESS disease sequences. TCRdb redid the processing of the public reads, applying fastp at Q25 and MiXCR, and retained in-frame beta chains. Each record represents a unique CDR3 protein, reported with the most common genes and DNA among its rows. The V and J calls shown here were made by TCRdb, not taken from the authors' results. Counted in this sample were around 140,000 distinct CDR3 sequences; 85% to 95% of them appeared once. The biggest ten clones account for more than 0.11% of the sample.

Sample: CD4+ T cells from PBMCs. The rearrangement joined TRBV27 to TRBJ2-1; TRBD1 is perhaps the D gene, given 5 matching bases. This TCR derives from a human donor with Susac syndrome. DNA sequence: TGTGCCAGCAGTCCGCAGGGCTATGAGCAGTTCTTC. Translation gives CASSPQGYEQFF.